These 32 T cell receptor beta chains were sequenced from one sample in a study of early T cells in non-severe SARS-CoV-2 infection. TCRdb itself ran the 5' RACE reads through MiXCR, one entry per CDR3 protein. This sample yields 95,000 to 100,000 distinct CDR3 sequences, of which about 12% are seen a single time; around 2.4% belongs to the top ten. Sequenced: whole blood. The receptor set was obtained from an adult who was a healthcare worker with PCR-confirmed SARS-CoV-2 infection or an uninfected control (not recorded which).

Many counts were recorded for this clonotype. V and J are TRBV6-2 or TRBV6-3 and TRBJ1-5, with 8 nucleotides matching TRBD1. The CDR3 is 17 residues long. Unmatched junction bases numbered 8, after V lost 0 bases and J lost 4 bases. Germline V gene data show CDR1 as MNHEY and CDR2 as SVGEGT. CDR3 sequence reads: CASSYSRTGLINQPQHF. The CDR3 DNA is TGTGCCAGCAGTTACTCTAGGACAGGGCTGATTAATCAGCCCCAGCATTTT.

V gene TRBV28 combines with J gene TRBJ2-7; 7 bases align to TRBD1. After removal of 2 bases from V and 7 bases from J, the junction contained 5 bases not matched to a gene. Looked up from germline, CDR1 is MDHEN and CDR2 is SYDVKM. CDR3 size: 13 residues. The CDR3 reads CASSLKGAREQYF. CDR3 coding DNA: TGTGCCAGCAGTTTAAAGGGGGCGCGGGAGCAGTACTTC.

This clonotype was detected many times. V usage is TRBV29-1 and J usage is TRBJ2-7, with 7 bases matching TRBD2. There are 14 residues in the CDR3. The ends lost 4 bases at V and 10 bases at J; junction bases unmatched: 16. In germline, CDR1 is SQVTM, CDR2 ANQGSEA. CDR3 in amino acids: CSVVTASGDREQYF. Written as DNA, the CDR3 is TGCAGCGTTGTTACGGCTAGCGGAGACCGGGAACAGTACTTC.

This clonotype turned up a few times. The V and J genes are TRBV5-1 and TRBJ2-1, with TRBD1 matching over 7 bases. Trimming cost V 4 bases and J 6 bases; bases outside gene matches: 7. CDR1 and CDR2 (germline): SGHRS, YFSETQ. This CDR3 contains 14 residues. CDR3 nucleotides: TGCGCCAGCAGCCGGACAGGTGGGGCCAATGAGCAGTTCTTC. Residues: CASSRTGGANEQFF.

The table lists this clonotype with a few counts. The chain has TRBV12-3 or TRBV12-4 and TRBJ2-3, with TRBD2 matching 8 bases. The CDR3 has 15 residues. The V and J ends lost 5 bases and 6 bases, in that order; junction bases with no gene match: 10. The CDR3 protein is CASSPNRLAPDTQYF. CDR3 DNA: TGTGCCAGCAGTCCAAATCGACTAGCGCCCGATACGCAGTATTTT.

This clonotype was counted ten times or more. The chain is built from TRBV20-1 and TRBJ2-6; D possibly uses TRBD1 or TRBD2 (5 bases each). The V end was cut by 1 base, the J end by 0 bases, with 16 bases between. The CDR3 has 18 residues. CDR1 and CDR2 from the germline V gene are DFQATT and SNEGSKA (reference sequence). The CDR3 region has the DNA TGCAGTGCTAGAGTAACTACCGGGACGATCTCTGGGGCCAACGTCCTGACTTTC. Protein product: CSARVTTGTISGANVLTF.

This clonotype showed up many times. This rearrangement joins TRBV11-2 to TRBJ2-7, with TRBD2 matching over 8 bases. V lost 1 base, J lost 2 bases, and 7 bases stayed unmatched. Germline values: CDR1 SGHAT, CDR2 FQNNGV. This CDR3 region has 16 residues. The CDR3 loop is CASSLVRGGGPYEQYF. The CDR3, as DNA: TGTGCCAGCAGCTTAGTTCGTGGCGGGGGGCCCTACGAGCAGTACTTC. Full variable domain (rest looked up from reference TRBV11-2 and TRBJ2-7): EAGVAQSPRYKIIEKRQSVAFWCNPISGHATLYWYQQILGQGPKLLIQFQNNGVVDDSQLPKDRFSAERLKGVDSTLKIQPAKLEDSAVYLCASSLVRGGGPYEQYFGPGTRLTVT.

The chain carries TRBV7-9 and TRBJ2-2, with D perhaps matching TRBD2 (5 bases). CDR1 is SEHNR, CDR2 FQNEAQ, per germline (reference sequence). V lost 2 bases, J lost 2 bases, and 12 bases lay in between. The CDR3 has 16 residues. The CDR3 reads CASSLHGLLNTGELFF. The DNA for the CDR3 is TGTGCCAGCAGCTTACACGGACTCCTTAACACCGGGGAGCTGTTTTTT. Supplemented by reference TRBV7-9 and TRBJ2-2, the full variable domain reads DTGVSQNPRHKITKRGQNVTFRCDPISEHNRLYWYRQTLGQGPEFLTYFQNEAQLEKSRLLSDRFSAERPKGSFSTLEIQRTEQGDSAMYLCASSLHGLLNTGELFFGEGSRLTVL.

There are many counts of this clonotype. The rearrangement joins TRBV7-6 to TRBJ1-6, with TRBD1 as a possible D gene (5 bases). This CDR3 spans 15 amino acids. With 1 base removed from V and 10 bases from J, the gap between germline ends came to 14 bases. Looked up from germline, CDR1 is SGHVS and CDR2 is FNYEAQ. CDR3: CASSLVQGGRSPLHF. DNA for the CDR3: TGTGCCAGCAGCTTAGTCCAGGGAGGGCGGTCACCCCTCCACTTT.

This clonotype has ten or more counts. V gene TRBV20-1 combines with J gene TRBJ2-1, with D uncertain. Germline CDR1 and CDR2: DFQATT and SNEGSKA (reference sequence). There are 15 residues in the CDR3. V lost 2 bases and J lost 4, with 15 bases in between. CDR3 sequence reads: CSARSGSGPYNEQFF. The CDR3 region has the DNA TGCAGTGCTAGAAGTGGTTCAGGACCATACAATGAGCAGTTCTTC.

The CDR3 here is CASSQETGVATLNIQYF. CDR3 in DNA: TGTGCCAGCAGCCAAGAAACCGGCGTTGCGACGTTAAACATTCAGTACTTC. This sequence joins TRBV3-1 and TRBJ2-4; no clear D gene. The CDR3 has 17 amino acids. Germline lookup yields CDR1 LGHDT and CDR2 YNNKEL (reference sequence). Trimming removed 0 bases at V and 6 bases at J, with 18 bases between.

The genes are TRBV29-1 and TRBJ2-4; 8 bases match TRBD2. V dropped 4 bases and J dropped 1; count of bases not matched to a gene: 3. In germline, CDR1 is SQVTM, CDR2 ANQGSEA. This CDR3 comprises 14 residues. CDR3 region: CSVVTGGAKNIQYF. In DNA form, the CDR3 reads TGCAGCGTTGTAACGGGGGGGGCCAAAAACATTCAGTACTTC.

The gene calls are TRBV2 and TRBJ1-4; TRBD1 is a possible D gene (5 bases). The CDR3 sequence is 12 residues long. Germline loops: CDR1 SNHLY, CDR2 FYNNEI. CDR3 region: CAEGAVTEKLFF. For the CDR3, the DNA is TGTGCGGAAGGGGCAGTTACAGAAAAACTGTTTTTT. Full variable domain (remainder filled in from reference TRBV2 and TRBJ1-4): EPEVTQTPSHQVTQMGQEVILRCVPISNHLYFYWYRQILGQKVEFLVSFYNNEISEKSEIFDDQFSVERPDGSNFTLKIRSTKLEDSAMYFCAEGAVTEKLFFGSGTQLSVL.

This clonotype was counted ten times or more. The chain recombines TRBV5-4 with TRBJ1-1; D remains unclear. The CDR3 is 17 amino acids. V lost 3 bases, J lost 3 bases, and 21 bases lay in between. Looked up from germline, CDR1 is SGHNT and CDR2 is YYREEE (reference sequence). Here the CDR3 DNA reads TGTGCCAGCAGCTCCCTCCCCCACGGGAAGAGGGACACTGAAGCTTTCTTT. This gives the protein CASSSLPHGKRDTEAFF.

This clonotype appeared many times. The chain carries TRBV7-9 and TRBJ1-4; tentatively, D is TRBD1 (5 bases). The CDR3 sequence is 16 residues long. Trimming stripped 6 bases from V and 7 bases from J, with 21 bases between. Germline lookup yields CDR1 SEHNR and CDR2 FQNEAQ (reference sequence). CDR3 in DNA: TGTGCCAGCAGTCTTTCCGAGGGGTTTCGGAGTGAAAAACTGTTTTTT. It encodes CASSLSEGFRSEKLFF.

As to this clonotype: A much larger clone is a single base away; this may be a read error. This rearrangement joins TRBV12-3 or TRBV12-4 to TRBJ2-7, with unresolved D. The CDR3 length is 14 residues. CDR3 nucleotide sequence: TGTGCCGGCAGTTTTGGGGAAACCTCAGGCGAGCAGTACTTC. This gives the protein CAGSFGETSGEQYF.

There are many counts of this clonotype. The gene calls are TRBV5-1 and TRBJ2-2, with 7 bases fitting TRBD1. The CDR3 is 17 residues long. V lost 0 bases, J lost 7 bases, and 12 bases stayed unmatched. Germline-derived CDR1 and CDR2 are SGHRS and YFSETQ. The CDR3 loop is CASSLVLTGNLIGELFF. CDR3 bases: TGCGCCAGCAGCTTGGTCTTGACAGGGAACCTGATCGGGGAGCTGTTTTTT.

This clonotype appeared a few times. The CDR3 DNA sequence: TGTGCCACCAGTGATTGGGGAGCGACCACTGAAGCTTTCTTT. It codes for CATSDWGATTEAFF. The gene calls are TRBV24-1 and TRBJ1-1; D gene ambiguous. Trimming took off 2 bases at V and 4 bases at J, with 10 bases between the two ends. Germline V gene sequence: CDR1 KGHDR, CDR2 SFDVKD. This CDR3 region has 14 residues.

The rearrangement links TRBV5-1 to TRBJ2-1; no clear D gene. The CDR3 is made up of 13 amino acids. Germline-derived CDR1 and CDR2 are SGHRS and YFSETQ. Trimming removed 4 bases from V and 4 bases from J, with 9 bases in between. CDR3 in amino acids: CASSLDGYNEQFF. CDR3 nucleotide sequence: TGCGCCAGCAGCCTAGACGGATACAATGAGCAGTTCTTC.

This clonotype was counted many times. The chain employs TRBV7-9 and TRBJ1-2; D is possibly TRBD1 (6 bases). V was pared by 1 base and J by 4 bases, with 10 bases between. The CDR3 sequence is 14 residues long. From germline, CDR1 is SEHNR and CDR2 FQNEAQ (reference sequence). CDR3 in amino acids: CASSLVDRFYGYTF. The CDR3 coding sequence is TGTGCCAGCAGCTTAGTGGACAGATTCTATGGCTACACCTTC.

This clonotype has ten or more counts. V usage is TRBV29-1 and J usage is TRBJ1-1, with unresolved D. CDR1 SQVTM and CDR2 ANQGSEA come from the germline V gene. The CDR3 length is 11 residues. V gave up 6 bases and J gave up 1 base, with 6 bases separating them. CDR3 in amino acids: CSVLENTEAFF. CDR3 nucleotides: TGCAGCGTCCTCGAGAACACTGAAGCTTTCTTT.

The V gene is TRBV7-8, the J gene TRBJ2-7, with 7 bases that match TRBD1. Per germline, CDR1 SGHVS and CDR2 FQNEAQ. Trimming cost V 0 bases and J 5 bases; bases outside gene matches: 13. The CDR3 totals 17 residues. CDR3 region: CASSLAVIRDRANEQYF. For the CDR3, the DNA is TGTGCCAGCAGCTTAGCGGTAATACGTGACAGGGCTAACGAGCAGTACTTC.

This clonotype was recorded many times. This chain joins TRBV4-3 and TRBJ2-7; 8 bases align to TRBD2. V shed 1 base and J 6 bases; nucleotides not matched to a gene: 5. Germline assignment: CDR1 LGHNA and CDR2 YSLEER. The CDR3 length is 14 residues. The CDR3 DNA is TGCGCCAGCAGCCAAGGTATCGGGGGGGGCGAGCAGTACTTC. Protein product: CASSQGIGGGEQYF.

This clonotype was picked up a small number of times. The chain has TRBV7-6 and TRBJ2-2; 11 bases are a match to TRBD2. The germline V gene encodes CDR1 SGHVS and CDR2 FNYEAQ. The length of the CDR3 is 16 residues. V lost 1 base to trimming and J lost 5 bases; unmatched junction nucleotides: 3. The CDR3, as DNA: TGTGCCAGCAGCTTAGGACTAGCGGGGCTAACCGGGGAGCTGTTTTTT. This gives the protein CASSLGLAGLTGELFF.

The V call is TRBV28, the J call TRBJ2-7; maybe TRBD1 (5 bases). CDR1 MDHEN and CDR2 SYDVKM come from the germline V gene. The CDR3 runs 13 residues. The V gene lost 7 bases and the J gene lost 2 bases, with 12 bases spanning the gap. This chain's CDR3 is CASNPDSPYEQYF. DNA of the CDR3: TGTGCCAGCAACCCCGACAGCCCCTACGAGCAGTACTTC.

The chain links TRBV6-2 or TRBV6-3 to TRBJ1-1, with TRBD1 matching 7 bases. Unmatched junction bases numbered 5, after V lost 8 bases and J lost 11 bases. This CDR3 is 10 amino acids long. CDR1 is MNHEY, CDR2 SVGEGT, per germline. CDR3 nucleotide sequence: TGTGCCAGCGGTCGGGACAGTGCTTTCTTT. Translating gives CASGRDSAFF.

The sample holds many counts of this clonotype. V is TRBV11-2 and J is TRBJ1-5, with 9 bases fitting TRBD1. The CDR3 runs to 14 residues. Germline loops: CDR1 SGHAT, CDR2 FQNNGV. After removal of 3 bases from V and 5 bases from J, the junction contained 2 bases not matched to a gene. As DNA, the CDR3 is TGTGCCAGCAGCTTGGACAGGGGCGATCAGCCCCAGCATTTT. This translates into CASSLDRGDQPQHF.

This clonotype was counted only a few times. This rearrangement joins TRBV6-5 to TRBJ2-5; D gene ambiguous. From germline, CDR1 is MNHEY and CDR2 SVGAGI. V lost 6 bases and J lost 0, with 14 bases in between. This CDR3 is 15 amino acids long. The CDR3 here is CASRPYQSNQETQYF. In DNA form, the CDR3 reads TGTGCCAGCAGGCCCTATCAGTCAAACCAAGAGACCCAGTACTTC.

This chain joins TRBV28 and TRBJ2-3; no clear D. V lost 8 bases, J lost 1 base, and 13 bases lay in between. This CDR3 region has 14 residues. Germline loops: CDR1 MDHEN, CDR2 SYDVKM. CDR3 region: CASGSIGRTDTQYF. The CDR3 DNA is TGTGCCAGCGGCTCTATAGGACGCACAGATACGCAGTATTTT.

The rearrangement joins TRBV28 to TRBJ2-7, with a tentative D call TRBD2 (6 bases). The CDR3 sequence is 15 residues long. Germline assignment: CDR1 MDHEN and CDR2 SYDVKM. Trimming left V 7 bases short and J 1 base short, with 17 bases between. The CDR3 spells CASTPAGTGSYEQYF. In DNA, the CDR3 is TGTGCCAGCACCCCGGCGGGGACTGGGTCCTACGAGCAGTACTTC. Drawing the rest from reference TRBV28 and TRBJ2-7, the complete variable domain is DVKVTQSSRYLVKRTGEKVFLECVQDMDHENMFWYRQDPGLGLRLIYFSYDVKMKEKGDIPEGYSVSREKKERFSLILESASTNQTSMYLCASTPAGTGSYEQYFGPGTRLTVT.

The chain carries TRBV6-6 and TRBJ1-5; 9 nucleotides agree with TRBD1. With 7 bases clipped from V and 6 bases from J, the junction kept 7 bases outside the gene matches. The germline V gene encodes CDR1 MNHNY and CDR2 SVGAGI (reference sequence). The CDR3 covers 14 residues. CDR3 DNA: TGTGCCAGCAACAGGGGACAGGGCGGTCAGCCCCAGCATTTT. Its protein is CASNRGQGGQPQHF.

This clonotype was seen a few times. V is TRBV6-5 and J is TRBJ1-2; no reliable D call. Trimming stripped 6 bases from V and 6 bases from J, with 14 bases between. Germline CDR1 reads MNHEY; CDR2 reads SVGAGI. This CDR3 contains 13 residues. The CDR3 region is CASSSTGPDGYTF. CDR3 in DNA: TGTGCCAGCAGCTCAACCGGGCCGGATGGCTACACCTTC.